A selection of T cell receptor beta chains follows, all from one sample in a study of Ad26.COV2.S vaccination and SARS-CoV-2 variants. Generated by immunoSEQ multiplex PCR, the TCRdb table keeps only in-frame clones and is missing some. Here the sample spans some 520,000 clones, about 83% being singletons. Sequencing used peripheral blood, obtained in a trial of Ad26.COV2.S vaccine versus placebo. The receptors derive from a person between 18 and 60 years old who received the Ad26.COV2.S COVID-19 vaccine or a placebo. The CDR3 runs from the conserved cysteine through the conserved F or W. The D gene is left open where the match is weak. Clone size appears in some rows only: once, few, many, or a class for an expanded clone.

d_gene | abundance | j_gene | v_gene | CDR3nt | CDR3aa
NA | NA | TRBJ1-1 | TRBV5-5 | TGTGCCAGCAGCTTGGAACGCTACACTGAAGCTTTCTTT | CASSLERYTEAFF
NA | once | TRBJ2-7 | TRBV6-5 | TGTGCCAGCAGTTCCCCCCCTCTTTACGAGCAGTACTTC | CASSSPPLYEQYF
NA | NA | TRBJ1-3 | TRBV9 | TGTGCCAGCAGCCCGCGGGGTGGGGGCAGTGGAAACACCATATATTTT | CASSPRGGGSGNTIYF
TRBD1 | NA | TRBJ2-5 | TRBV28 | TGTGCCAGCAGTTCGACGAACAGGGGCCCCCGGGGAGAGACCCAGTACTTC | CASSSTNRGPRGETQYF
NA | NA | TRBJ1-2 | TRBV12-3/TRBV12-4 | TGTGCCAGCAGCCTCGGGCTTGCGGGTAGCTACACCTTC | CASSLGLAGSYTF
TRBD1 | NA | TRBJ1-6 | TRBV14 | TGTGCCAGCAGCCCGGGACAGGGTGGAAATTCACCCCTCCACTTT | CASSPGQGGNSPLHF
NA | NA | TRBJ1-5 | TRBV7-2 | TGTGCCAGCAGCGTCGGGACATTTCAAAATCAGCCCCAGCATTTT | CASSVGTFQNQPQHF
TRBD2 | NA | TRBJ2-1 | TRBV4-1 | TGCGCCAGCAGCCAAGAAGTGGCCCGGGAGGGCCGAAAGGAGCAGTTCTTC | CASSQEVAREGRKEQFF
NA | NA | TRBJ2-1 | TRBV20-1 | TGCAGTGCTAGACGCTACAATGAGCAGTTCTTC | CSARRYNEQFF
NA | few | TRBJ1-2 | TRBV5-3 | TGTGCCAGAAGCCCTTGGGAGGGGGTCGGCTACACCTTC | CARSPWEGVGYTF
TRBD2 | NA | TRBJ2-6 | TRBV4-1 | TGCGCCAGCAGCCCTTACGGGGGGACTGGGGCCAACGTCCTGACTTTC | CASSPYGGTGANVLTF
NA | NA | TRBJ2-7 | TRBV3-1/TRBV3-2 | TGTGCCAGCAGCCAAGATCCCTACGAGCAGTACTTC | CASSQDPYEQYF
NA | NA | TRBJ2-1 | TRBV27 | TGTGCCAGCAGTTTATCTAGAGGGGCCTACAATGAGCAGTTCTTC | CASSLSRGAYNEQFF
TRBD1 | NA | TRBJ1-2 | TRBV4-3 | TGCGCCAGCAGCCAAGTGATGGCAGGGGGCAACTATGGCTACACCTTC | CASSQVMAGGNYGYTF
NA | NA | TRBJ1-5 | TRBV18 | TGTGCCAGCTCACCACCGGGAACAGATAATCAGCCCCAGCATTTT | CASSPPGTDNQPQHF
TRBD1 | NA | TRBJ2-1 | TRBV24-1 | TGTGCCACCAGTGATCTAAACCGGGACAGGGGATACAATGAGCAGTTCTTC | CATSDLNRDRGYNEQFF
NA | NA | TRBJ2-1 | TRBV18 | TGTGCCAGCTCACCACGTGTGACTACCCTCAATGAGCAGTTCTTC | CASSPRVTTLNEQFF
TRBD2 | NA | TRBJ2-1 | TRBV18 | TGTGCCAGCTCACGAAGGACTAGCGGGAGTATGCACAATGAGCAGTTCTTC | CASSRRTSGSMHNEQFF
NA | NA | TRBJ2-1 | TRBV28 | TGTGCCAGCAGTCTACCCCCCCCGACACCGGAGCAGTTCTTC | CASSLPPPTPEQFF
TRBD2 | NA | TRBJ2-3 | TRBV29-1 | TGCAGCGCCGCCGGGACTAGCGGGAGCACAGATACGCAGTATTTT | CSAAGTSGSTDTQYF
NA | NA | TRBJ2-6 | TRBV5-1 | TGCGCCAGCAGCTTAGGACCTCCCGGGGCCAACGTCCTGACTTTC | CASSLGPPGANVLTF
TRBD2 | NA | TRBJ2-2 | TRBV5-1 | TGCGCCAGCAGCTTCCCAGCGGGAGTAGGAACCGGGGAGCTGTTTTTT | CASSFPAGVGTGELFF
NA | few | TRBJ1-1 | TRBV3-1/TRBV3-2 | TGTGCCAGCAGCCAAGCCCCCCACGGGGGGACTTTCTTT | CASSQAPHGGTFF
NA | NA | TRBJ2-1 | TRBV3-1/TRBV3-2 | TGTGCCAGCAGCCTAGGAAGGAGCTCCTACAATGAGCAGTTCTTC | CASSLGRSSYNEQFF
NA | NA | TRBJ1-3 | TRBV7-2 | TGTGCCAGCAGCACCCGGGGGGGGCAGTTAGGAAACACCATATATTTT | CASSTRGGQLGNTIYF
TRBD1 | NA | TRBJ2-2 | TRBV7-2 | TGTGCCAGCAGGGGGACAGGGGGTACGACCGGGGAGCTGTTTTTT | CASRGTGGTTGELFF
NA | NA | TRBJ1-2 | TRBV30 | TGTGCCTGGAGTATAGGGGGTACTAACTATGGCTACACCTTC | CAWSIGGTNYGYTF
NA | NA | TRBJ1-2 | TRBV9 | TGTGCCAGCACCCGGGACACCACTAACTATGGCTACACCTTC | CASTRDTTNYGYTF
NA | once | TRBJ1-5 | TRBV30 | TGTGCCTGGCAGTATAGCAATCAGCCCCAGCATTTT | CAWQYSNQPQHF
TRBD2 | NA | TRBJ2-3 | TRBV27 | TGTGCCAGCAGTTTACGGCGGGAGTCAGATACGCAGTATTTT | CASSLRRESDTQYF
NA | NA | TRBJ1-5 | TRBV28 | TGTGCCAGCAGTTATCTGGGGGGCAATCAGCCCCAGCATTTT | CASSYLGGNQPQHF
NA | NA | TRBJ1-5 | TRBV30 | TGTGCCTGGAGTGCCTTAGCGACTGTAGGGGTTGTTCAGCCCCAGCATTTT | CAWSALATVGVVQPQHF
NA | NA | TRBJ1-2 | TRBV7-9 | TGTGCCAGCAGCTCCAACAGTGGGTATGGCTACACCTTC | CASSSNSGYGYTF
NA | NA | TRBJ2-7 | TRBV7-9 | TGTGCCAGCAGCTTGGCGGGGCCTCGCTACGAGCAGTACTTC | CASSLAGPRYEQYF
NA | few | TRBJ1-6 | TRBV27 | TGTGCCAGCAGTTCGGGACGGAATAATTCACCCCTCCACTTT | CASSSGRNNSPLHF
TRBD2 | NA | TRBJ2-7 | TRBV29-1 | TGCAGCGTTTCTAGCGGCTCCTACGAGCAGTACTTC | CSVSSGSYEQYF
NA | NA | TRBJ1-1 | TRBV5-1 | TGCGCCAGCACCCCGACAGCGAACACTGAAGCTTTCTTT | CASTPTANTEAFF
NA | NA | TRBJ1-3 | TRBV11-3 | TGTGCCAGCAGCTTAGAAGGAGGGAGTGGAAACACCATATATTTT | CASSLEGGSGNTIYF
NA | few | TRBJ1-6 | TRBV7-3 | TGTGCCAGCAGCTACCGGAGGGATTCACCCCTCCACTTT | CASSYRRDSPLHF
TRBD2 | NA | TRBJ2-1 | TRBV6-4 | TGTGCCAGCAGTGAAGTAGCGGGAGGTTACAATGAGCAGTTCTTC | CASSEVAGGYNEQFF
TRBD1 | once | TRBJ2-7 | TRBV27 | TGTGCCAGCAGGAGACAGGGGGCGGACGAGCAGTACTTC | CASRRQGADEQYF
NA | NA | TRBJ1-4 | TRBV15 | TGTGCCACCAGCAGCGGCCTCCTTTTAACTAATGAAAAACTGTTTTTT | CATSSGLLLTNEKLFF
NA | NA | TRBJ1-5 | TRBV19 | TGTGCCAGTAGTATAGGTCCCAGGGACCAGCCCCAGCATTTT | CASSIGPRDQPQHF
NA | NA | TRBJ2-3 | TRBV15 | TGTGCCACCAGCAGAACGGGGCCCCTCGAATCACATACGCAGTATTTT | CATSRTGPLESHTQYF
TRBD1 | NA | TRBJ1-5 | TRBV6-6 | TGTGCCAGCAGCGAAGACAGGGTAATACGGCCCCAGCATTTT | CASSEDRVIRPQHF
TRBD2 | NA | TRBJ2-7 | TRBV6-5 | TGTGCCAGCACCCCCGGTGGGAGCGGGAGGCACGAGCAGTACTTC | CASTPGGSGRHEQYF
TRBD2 | NA | TRBJ2-7 | TRBV14 | TGTGCCAGCAGCCAACTAGCGGGAGTTAGCGAGCAGTACTTC | CASSQLAGVSEQYF
NA | NA | TRBJ1-1 | TRBV12-3/TRBV12-4 | TGTGCCAGCACTAGGGACTGGGGGACTGAAGCTTTCTTT | CASTRDWGTEAFF
TRBD2 | once | TRBJ2-4 | TRBV7-2 | TGTGCCAGCAGCACAACTAGCGGGAGGGCCTCATTCAAAAACATTCAGTACTTC | CASSTTSGRASFKNIQYF
NA | NA | TRBJ1-4 | TRBV28 | TGTGCCAGCAGTTTAATCTCGGGTCGGGCTAATGAAAAACTGTTTTTT | CASSLISGRANEKLFF
TRBD1 | NA | TRBJ1-2 | TRBV18 | TGTGCCAGCTCACTCCGACAGGGCGACGAGGACACCTTC | CASSLRQGDEDTF